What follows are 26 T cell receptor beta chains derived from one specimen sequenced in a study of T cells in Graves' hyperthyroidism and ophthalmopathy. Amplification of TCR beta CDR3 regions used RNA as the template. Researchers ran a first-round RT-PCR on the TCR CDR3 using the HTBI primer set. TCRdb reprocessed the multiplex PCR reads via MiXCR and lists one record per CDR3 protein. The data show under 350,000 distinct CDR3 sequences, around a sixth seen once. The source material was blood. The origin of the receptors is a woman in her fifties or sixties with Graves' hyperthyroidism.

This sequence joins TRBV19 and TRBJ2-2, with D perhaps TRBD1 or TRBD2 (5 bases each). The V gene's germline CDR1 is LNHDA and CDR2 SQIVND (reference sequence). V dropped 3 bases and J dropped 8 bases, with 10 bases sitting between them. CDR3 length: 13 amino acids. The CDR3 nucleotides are TGTGCCAGTAGTATGAGGGGTGTAGGGGAGCTGTTTTTT. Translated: CASSMRGVGELFF.

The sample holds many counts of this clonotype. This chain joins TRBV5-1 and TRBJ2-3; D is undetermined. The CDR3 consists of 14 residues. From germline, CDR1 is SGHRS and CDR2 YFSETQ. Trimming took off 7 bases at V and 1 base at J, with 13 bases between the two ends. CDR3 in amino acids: CASARAGGTDTQYF. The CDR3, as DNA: TGCGCCAGCGCTAGGGCTGGGGGCACAGATACGCAGTATTTT.

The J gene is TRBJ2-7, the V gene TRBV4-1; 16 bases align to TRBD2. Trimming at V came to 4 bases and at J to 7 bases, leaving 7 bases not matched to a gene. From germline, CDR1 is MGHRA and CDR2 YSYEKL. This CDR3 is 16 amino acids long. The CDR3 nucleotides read TGCGCCAGCAGCCCCGGGACTAGCGGGAGGGGAGGGGAGCAGTACTTC. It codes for CASSPGTSGRGGEQYF.

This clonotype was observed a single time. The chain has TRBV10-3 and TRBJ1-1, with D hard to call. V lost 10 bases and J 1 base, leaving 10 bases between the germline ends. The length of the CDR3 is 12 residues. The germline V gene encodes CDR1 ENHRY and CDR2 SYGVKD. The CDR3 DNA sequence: TGTGCCACCTTTGACGGGAACACTGAAGCTTTCTTT. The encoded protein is CATFDGNTEAFF.

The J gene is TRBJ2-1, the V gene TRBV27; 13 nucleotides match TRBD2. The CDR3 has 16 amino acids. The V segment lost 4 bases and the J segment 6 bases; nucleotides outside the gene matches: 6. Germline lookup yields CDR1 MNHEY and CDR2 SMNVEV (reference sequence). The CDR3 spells CASSSTGLAGLNEQFF. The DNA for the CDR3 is TGTGCCAGCAGTTCGACGGGACTAGCGGGACTCAATGAGCAGTTCTTC.

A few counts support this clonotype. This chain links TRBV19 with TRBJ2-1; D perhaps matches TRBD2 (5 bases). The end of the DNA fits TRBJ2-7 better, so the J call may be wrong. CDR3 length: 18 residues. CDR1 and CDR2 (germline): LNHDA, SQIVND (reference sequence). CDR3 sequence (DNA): TGTGCCAGTAGTATAGTGGGTCCGAGACCGGGAACCTACAATGAGCAGTACTTC. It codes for CASSIVGPRPGTYNEQYF.

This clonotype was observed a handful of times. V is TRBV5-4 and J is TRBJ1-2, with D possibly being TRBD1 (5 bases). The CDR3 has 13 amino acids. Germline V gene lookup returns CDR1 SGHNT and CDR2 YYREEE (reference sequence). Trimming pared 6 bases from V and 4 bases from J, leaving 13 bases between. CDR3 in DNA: TGTGCCAGCATGGAGGGGCGCGGCTATGGCTACACCTTC. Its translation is CASMEGRGYGYTF.

The CDR3 here is CSVGLAGGAEQFF. CDR3 bases: TGCAGCGTGGGACTAGCGGGAGGAGCTGAGCAGTTCTTC. The chain joins TRBV29-1 to TRBJ2-1; 15 nucleotides align to TRBD2. The germline V gene has CDR1 SQVTM and CDR2 ANQGSEA. Trimming took 6 bases from V and 9 from J; bases not matched to a gene: 3. The CDR3 is 13 amino acids.

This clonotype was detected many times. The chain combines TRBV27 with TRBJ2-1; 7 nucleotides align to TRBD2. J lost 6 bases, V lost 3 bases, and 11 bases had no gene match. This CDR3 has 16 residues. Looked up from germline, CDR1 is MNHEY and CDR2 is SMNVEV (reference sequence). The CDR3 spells CASSFPSGEGGNEQFF. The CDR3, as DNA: TGTGCCAGCAGTTTCCCCTCCGGGGAGGGAGGCAATGAGCAGTTCTTC.

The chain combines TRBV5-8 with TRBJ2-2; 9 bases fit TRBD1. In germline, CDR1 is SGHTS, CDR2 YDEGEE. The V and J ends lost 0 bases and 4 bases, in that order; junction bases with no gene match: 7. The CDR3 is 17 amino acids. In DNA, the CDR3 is TGTGCCAGCAGCTTGGAAGCGCGACAGGGGGGCACCGGGGAGCTGTTTTTT. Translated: CASSLEARQGGTGELFF.

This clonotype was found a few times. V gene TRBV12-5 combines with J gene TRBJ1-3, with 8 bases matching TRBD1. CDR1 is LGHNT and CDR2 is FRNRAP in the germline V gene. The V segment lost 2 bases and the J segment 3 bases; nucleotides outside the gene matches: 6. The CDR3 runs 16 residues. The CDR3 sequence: CASGLPGQEYGNTIYF. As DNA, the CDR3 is TGTGCTAGTGGTTTGCCGGGACAGGAGTATGGAAACACCATATATTTT.

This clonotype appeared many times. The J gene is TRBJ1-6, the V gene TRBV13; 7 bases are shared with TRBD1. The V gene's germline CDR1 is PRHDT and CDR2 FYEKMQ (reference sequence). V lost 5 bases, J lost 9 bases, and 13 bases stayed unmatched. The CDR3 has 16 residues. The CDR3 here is CASSPTRDSPGSPLHF. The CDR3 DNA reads TGTGCCAGCAGCCCCACCCGGGACAGCCCGGGTTCACCCCTCCACTTT.

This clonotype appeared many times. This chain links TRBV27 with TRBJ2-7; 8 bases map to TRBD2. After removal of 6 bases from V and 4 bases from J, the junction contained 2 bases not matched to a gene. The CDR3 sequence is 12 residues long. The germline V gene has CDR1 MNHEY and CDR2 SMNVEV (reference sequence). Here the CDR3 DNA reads TGTGCCAGCAGGGGCGGGGGGTACGAGCAGTACTTC. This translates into CASRGGGYEQYF.

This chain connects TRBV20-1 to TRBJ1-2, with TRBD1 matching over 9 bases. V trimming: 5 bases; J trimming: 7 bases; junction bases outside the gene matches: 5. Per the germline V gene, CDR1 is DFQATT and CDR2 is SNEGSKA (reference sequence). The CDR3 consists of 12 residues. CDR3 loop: CSAPTGGGGYTF. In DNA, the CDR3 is TGCAGTGCTCCTACAGGGGGCGGTGGCTACACCTTC.

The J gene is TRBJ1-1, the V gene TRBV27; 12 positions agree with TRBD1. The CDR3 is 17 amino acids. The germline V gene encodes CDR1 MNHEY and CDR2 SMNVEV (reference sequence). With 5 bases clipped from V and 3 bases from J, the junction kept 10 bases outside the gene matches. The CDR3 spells CASSPSFGTGGHTEAFF. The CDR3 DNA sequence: TGTGCCAGCAGTCCAAGTTTCGGGACAGGGGGCCACACTGAAGCTTTCTTT.

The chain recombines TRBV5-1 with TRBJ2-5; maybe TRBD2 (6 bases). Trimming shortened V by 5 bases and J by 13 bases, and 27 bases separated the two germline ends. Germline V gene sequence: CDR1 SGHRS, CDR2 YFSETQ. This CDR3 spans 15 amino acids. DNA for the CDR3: TGCGCCAGCAGGGGGCCGGGACTTATGGAAGAGATGTGGTACTTC. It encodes CASRGPGLMEEMWYF.

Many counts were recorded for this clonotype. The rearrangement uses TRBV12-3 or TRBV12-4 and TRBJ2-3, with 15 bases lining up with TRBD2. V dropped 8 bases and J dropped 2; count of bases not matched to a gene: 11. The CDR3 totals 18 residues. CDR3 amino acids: CASRTRGLAGGITDTQYF. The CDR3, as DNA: TGTGCCAGCCGTACAAGGGGACTAGCGGGGGGCATCACAGATACGCAGTATTTT.

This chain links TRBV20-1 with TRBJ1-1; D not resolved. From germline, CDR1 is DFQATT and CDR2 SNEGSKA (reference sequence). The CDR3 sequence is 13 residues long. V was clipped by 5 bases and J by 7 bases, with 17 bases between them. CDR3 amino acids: CSAQASPSIEAFF. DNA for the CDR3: TGCAGTGCTCAAGCTTCCCCGAGCATTGAAGCTTTCTTT.

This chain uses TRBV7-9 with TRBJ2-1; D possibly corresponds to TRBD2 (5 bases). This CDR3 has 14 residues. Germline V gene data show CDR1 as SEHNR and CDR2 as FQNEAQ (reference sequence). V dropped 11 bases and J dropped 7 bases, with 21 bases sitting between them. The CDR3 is CAGAARAGQNEQFF. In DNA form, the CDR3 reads TGTGCCGGAGCGGCTAGGGCCGGGCAAAATGAGCAGTTCTTC.

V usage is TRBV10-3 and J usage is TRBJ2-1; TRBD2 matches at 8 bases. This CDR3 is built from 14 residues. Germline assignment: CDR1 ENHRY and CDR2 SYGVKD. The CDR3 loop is CASGGGTRGNEQFF. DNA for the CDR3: TGTGCTTCAGGAGGCGGGACTAGAGGCAATGAGCAGTTCTTC.

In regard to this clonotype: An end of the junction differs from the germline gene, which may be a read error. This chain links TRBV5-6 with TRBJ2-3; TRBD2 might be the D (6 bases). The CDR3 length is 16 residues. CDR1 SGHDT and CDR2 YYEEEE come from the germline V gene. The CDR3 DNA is TGTGCCAGCGGCTTATTAGCGGCGCTTAGCACAGATACGCAGTATTTT. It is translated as CASGLLAALSTDTQYF.

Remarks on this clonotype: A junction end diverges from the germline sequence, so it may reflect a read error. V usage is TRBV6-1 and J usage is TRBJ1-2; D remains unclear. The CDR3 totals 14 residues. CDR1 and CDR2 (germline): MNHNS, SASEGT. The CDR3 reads CASTERLMNYGYTF. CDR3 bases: TGTGCCAGCACTGAACGGTTGATGAACTATGGCTACACCTTC.

CDR3 amino acids: CSAISGGNGNIQYF. DNA for the CDR3: TGCAGTGCGATCAGCGGGGGTAACGGAAACATTCAGTACTTC. The chain recombines TRBV20-1 with TRBJ2-4; 8 bases align to TRBD2. After removal of 6 bases from V and 6 bases from J, the junction contained 10 bases not matched to a gene. Germline-derived CDR1 and CDR2 are DFQATT and SNEGSKA (reference sequence). CDR3 length: 14 residues.

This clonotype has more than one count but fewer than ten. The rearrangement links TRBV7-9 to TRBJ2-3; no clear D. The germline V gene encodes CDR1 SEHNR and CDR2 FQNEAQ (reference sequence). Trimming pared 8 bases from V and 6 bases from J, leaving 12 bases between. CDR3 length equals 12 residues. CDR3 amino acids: CASSKSVDTQYF. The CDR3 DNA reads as TGTGCCAGCTCGAAGAGCGTCGATACGCAGTATTTT.

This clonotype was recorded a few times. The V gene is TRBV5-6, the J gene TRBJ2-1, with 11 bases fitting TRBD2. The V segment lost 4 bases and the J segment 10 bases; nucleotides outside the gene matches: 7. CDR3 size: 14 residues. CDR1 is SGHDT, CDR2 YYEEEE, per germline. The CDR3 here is CASSELAGAGEQFF. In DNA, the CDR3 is TGTGCCAGCAGCGAACTAGCGGGAGCAGGGGAGCAGTTCTTC.

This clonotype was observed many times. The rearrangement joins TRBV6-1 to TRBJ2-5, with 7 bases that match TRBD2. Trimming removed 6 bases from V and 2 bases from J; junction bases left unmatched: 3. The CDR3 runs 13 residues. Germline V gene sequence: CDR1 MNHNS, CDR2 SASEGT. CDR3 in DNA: TGTGCCAGCAGGGGACTACCTCAAGAGACCCAGTACTTC. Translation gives CASRGLPQETQYF.